These 3 T cell receptor beta chains were all obtained from the same sample, sequenced in a study of T cells after yellow fever vaccination. MiXCR was run by TCRdb on the 5' RACE reads, yielding one entry per CDR3 protein. The sample has over 65,000 distinct CDR3 sequences; roughly 13% are singletons. Sequenced here: CD8+ T cells not binding an NS4B(214-222) dextramer, sorted from PBMCs, sampled roughly 20 days after the first yellow fever vaccination. Receptors were obtained from a young man who received the YFV17D yellow fever vaccine.

Many counts were recorded for this clonotype. The rearrangement uses TRBV4-1 and TRBJ1-2; no definite D call. The CDR3 spans 15 residues. CDR1 is MGHRA and CDR2 is YSYEKL in the germline V gene. V lost 2 bases, J lost 2 bases, and 12 bases lay in between. The CDR3 DNA reads TGCGCCAGCAGCCAAACACCGGGTGCGAACTATGGCTACACCTTC. Translation gives CASSQTPGANYGYTF.

This clonotype was counted between two and nine times. The chain joins TRBV4-2 to TRBJ2-7; D unclear. The ends were cut back, 0 bases at V and 4 bases at J, with 13 bases in the middle. The CDR3 runs 15 residues. Germline V gene data show CDR1 as LGHNA and CDR2 as YNFKEQ. CDR3 amino acids: CASSQDGNGPYEQYV. The CDR3 coding sequence is TGTGCCAGCAGCCAAGATGGGAACGGGCCATACGAGCAGTACGTC.

Only a few counts were recorded for this clonotype. The rearrangement links TRBV7-9 to TRBJ2-7; D is uncertain. The V gene's germline CDR1 is SEHNR and CDR2 FQNEAQ (reference sequence). This CDR3 has 14 residues. The V and J ends lost 3 bases and 2 bases respectively, with 11 bases between them. The CDR3 DNA is TGTGCCAGCAGCTTCCGATCTGGGGCCTACGAGCAGTACTTC. It specifies CASSFRSGAYEQYF.